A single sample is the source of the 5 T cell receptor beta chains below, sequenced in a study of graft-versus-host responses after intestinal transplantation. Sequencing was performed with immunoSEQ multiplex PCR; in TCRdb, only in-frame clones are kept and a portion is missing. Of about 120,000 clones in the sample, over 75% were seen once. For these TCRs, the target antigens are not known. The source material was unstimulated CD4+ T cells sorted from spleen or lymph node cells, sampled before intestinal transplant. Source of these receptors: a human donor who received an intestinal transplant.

This CDR3 reads CAISEGTGKNTEAFF. CDR3 bases: TGTGCCATCAGTGAGGGAACAGGCAAGAACACTGAAGCTTTCTTT. The chain carries TRBV10-3 and TRBJ1-1; D is perhaps TRBD1 (5 bases). Germline-derived CDR1 and CDR2 are ENHRY and SYGVKD. V lost 2 bases and J lost 1, with 11 bases in between. This CDR3 is 15 amino acids long.

The DNA for the CDR3 is TGTGCCAGCAGTTACTCTGTGGGGGGACGGGGCTACACCTTC. Amino acids: CASSYSVGGRGYTF. The gene calls are TRBV6-6 and TRBJ1-2, with D possibly matching TRBD1 (5 bases). V lost 0 bases and J 8 bases, leaving 13 bases between the germline ends. The CDR3 extends over 14 amino acids. Per the germline V gene, CDR1 is MNHNY and CDR2 is SVGAGI (reference sequence).

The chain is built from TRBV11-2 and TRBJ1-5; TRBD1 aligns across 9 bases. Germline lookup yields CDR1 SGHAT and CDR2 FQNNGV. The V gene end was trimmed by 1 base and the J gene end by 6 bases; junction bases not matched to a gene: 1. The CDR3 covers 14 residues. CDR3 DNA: TGTGCCAGCAGCTTAGTGGGACAGGGTCAGCCCCAGCATTTT. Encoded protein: CASSLVGQGQPQHF.

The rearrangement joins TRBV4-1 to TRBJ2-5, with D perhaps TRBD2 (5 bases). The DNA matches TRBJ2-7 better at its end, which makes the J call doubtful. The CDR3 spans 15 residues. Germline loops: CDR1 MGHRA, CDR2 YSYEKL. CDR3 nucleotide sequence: TGCGCCAGCAGCCAAGGACGGGCGCGGGCCTACGAGCAGTACTTC. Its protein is CASSQGRARAYEQYF.

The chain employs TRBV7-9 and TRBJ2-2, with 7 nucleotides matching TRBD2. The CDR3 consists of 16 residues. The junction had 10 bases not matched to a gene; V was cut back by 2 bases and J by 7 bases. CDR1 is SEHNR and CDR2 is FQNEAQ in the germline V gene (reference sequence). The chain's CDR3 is CASSLRASGRVGELFF. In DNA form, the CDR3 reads TGTGCCAGCAGCTTAAGGGCTAGCGGCCGGGTCGGGGAGCTGTTTTTT.